This T cell receptor beta chain was sequenced during a study of blood T cell repertoires in COVID-19. CDR3 length equals 15 residues. Trimming removed 6 bases from V and 3 bases from J; junction bases left unmatched: 6. Germline CDR1 reads MNHEY; CDR2 reads SVGAGI. Method: immunoSEQ multiplex PCR; TCRdb's copy keeps in-frame clones and lacks some. The top ten hold approximately 9% of the sample, which has over 250,000 clones, 83% seen once. This receptor was taken from a woman in her 50s who had recovered from COVID-19. V usage is TRBV6-5 and J usage is TRBJ2-7; 12 bases agree with TRBD2. Input material: peripheral blood. CDR3 DNA: TGTGCCAGCAGGCCGACTAGCGGGGGAAACTACGAGCAGTACTTC. Translated: CASRPTSGGNYEQYF.